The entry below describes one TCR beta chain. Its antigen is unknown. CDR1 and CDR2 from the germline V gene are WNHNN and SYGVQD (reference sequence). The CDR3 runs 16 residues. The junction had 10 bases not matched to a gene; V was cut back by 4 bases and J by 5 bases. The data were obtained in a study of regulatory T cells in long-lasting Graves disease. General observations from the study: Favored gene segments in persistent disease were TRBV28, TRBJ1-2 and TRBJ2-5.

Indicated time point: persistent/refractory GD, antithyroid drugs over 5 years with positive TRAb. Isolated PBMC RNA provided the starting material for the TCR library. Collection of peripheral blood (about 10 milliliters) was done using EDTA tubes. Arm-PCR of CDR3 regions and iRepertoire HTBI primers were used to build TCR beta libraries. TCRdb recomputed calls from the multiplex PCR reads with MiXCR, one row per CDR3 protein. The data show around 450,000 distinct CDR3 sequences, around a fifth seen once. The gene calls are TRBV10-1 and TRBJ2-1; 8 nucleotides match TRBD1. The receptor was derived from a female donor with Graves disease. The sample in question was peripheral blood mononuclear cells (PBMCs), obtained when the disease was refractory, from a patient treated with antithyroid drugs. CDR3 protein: CASSVSGTGGDNEQFF. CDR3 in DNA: TGCGCCAGCAGTGTATCCGGGACAGGAGGAGACAATGAGCAGTTCTTC.